The rows below give T cell receptor beta chains drawn from one sample of a study of patients and donors after allogeneic stem cell transplantation. TCRdb ran MiXCR on the RT-PCR reads and lists one entry per CDR3 protein. The sample holds 25,000 or so distinct CDR3 sequences, 25% to 35% seen once. The sequencing sample was made of blood, either unsorted or a sorted T cell fraction (not recorded which). The origin of the receptors is a human donor who was either an allogeneic HSCT recipient or a stem cell or donor lymphocyte infusion donor (not recorded which). It is not recorded whose cells these are; they may come from a transplant donor. Both conserved end residues are part of each CDR3. Fields, in order: J gene, clone size, D gene, V gene, CDR3 protein, CDR3 DNA. The D gene is left open where the match is weak. Clone size is shown for a subset of rows, as once, few, many or a class of expanded clone.

J gene: TRBJ2-5; clone size: NA; D gene: NA; V gene: TRBV7-9; CDR3 protein: CASSLVLTPHETQYF; CDR3 DNA: TGTGCCAGCAGCTTAGTTTTGACACCCCATGAGACCCAGTACTTC
J gene: TRBJ2-1; clone size: NA; D gene: NA; V gene: TRBV5-1; CDR3 protein: CASSSDIGSYNEQFF; CDR3 DNA: TGCGCCAGCAGCTCGGACATTGGGTCCTACAATGAGCAGTTCTTC
J gene: TRBJ1-1; clone size: few; D gene: NA; V gene: TRBV3-1; CDR3 protein: CASSQDPGELNTEAFF; CDR3 DNA: TGTGCCAGCAGCCAAGACCCCGGGGAGTTGAACACTGAAGCTTTCTTT
J gene: TRBJ2-5; clone size: few; D gene: NA; V gene: TRBV6-6; CDR3 protein: CASRLGGGGTETQYF; CDR3 DNA: TGTGCCAGCAGGTTAGGGGGAGGTGGTACAGAGACCCAGTACTTC
J gene: TRBJ1-3; clone size: NA; D gene: NA; V gene: TRBV29-1; CDR3 protein: CSVPGGNTIYF; CDR3 DNA: TGCAGCGTTCCAGGGGGAAACACCATATATTTT
J gene: TRBJ1-5; clone size: NA; D gene: TRBD1; V gene: TRBV27; CDR3 protein: CASSLSSQGAPNQPQHF; CDR3 DNA: TGTGCCAGCAGTTTATCCTCACAGGGGGCTCCCAATCAGCCCCAGCATTTT
J gene: TRBJ2-1; clone size: once; D gene: NA; V gene: TRBV27; CDR3 protein: CASSLSRHEQFF; CDR3 DNA: TGTGCCAGCAGTTTATCGCGTCATGAGCAGTTCTTC
J gene: TRBJ2-1; clone size: NA; D gene: TRBD2; V gene: TRBV7-2; CDR3 protein: CASRPLAGGYNEQFF; CDR3 DNA: TGTGCCAGCAGGCCCCTAGCGGGGGGGTACAATGAGCAGTTCTTC
J gene: TRBJ1-2; clone size: few; D gene: NA; V gene: TRBV10-2; CDR3 protein: CASSESRSQYGYTF; CDR3 DNA: TGCGCCAGCAGTGAGTCGAGATCCCAGTATGGCTACACCTTC
J gene: TRBJ2-2; clone size: few; D gene: NA; V gene: TRBV28; CDR3 protein: CASSNTNTGELFF; CDR3 DNA: TGTGCCAGCAGCAACACTAACACCGGGGAGCTGTTTTTT
J gene: TRBJ2-1; clone size: few; D gene: NA; V gene: TRBV20-1; CDR3 protein: CSARTRAYNEQFF; CDR3 DNA: TGCAGTGCTAGAACTAGGGCCTACAATGAGCAGTTCTTC
J gene: TRBJ1-1; clone size: many; D gene: TRBD1; V gene: TRBV12-3/TRBV12-4; CDR3 protein: CASSGRTGEDTEAFF; CDR3 DNA: TGTGCCAGCAGTGGACGGACAGGGGAGGACACTGAAGCTTTCTTT
J gene: TRBJ1-6; clone size: medium-sized; D gene: NA; V gene: TRBV7-9; CDR3 protein: CASSLGRNNSPLHF; CDR3 DNA: TGTGCCAGCAGCTTAGGCCGGAATAATTCACCCCTCCACTTT
J gene: TRBJ1-1; clone size: NA; D gene: NA; V gene: TRBV6-1; CDR3 protein: CASRPPMNTEAFF; CDR3 DNA: TGTGCCAGCAGACCCCCCATGAACACTGAAGCTTTCTTT